These 28 T cell receptor beta chains were all obtained from the same sample, sequenced in a study of shared clonotypes between healthy human individuals. Using immunoSEQ multiplex PCR, the repertoire was profiled, and TCRdb retains in-frame clones only, with some absent. The data contain hundreds of thousands of clones, roughly 96% of them singletons. CD45RO negativity and positive selection for CCR7 defined naive CD8 cells, a population that excluded terminally differentiated effector memory CD45RA+ cells. Sequenced input: naive CD8+ T cells sorted from blood. Receptor source: a woman aged 30 to 39 in good health.

This clone was counted a single time. V gene TRBV5-4 combines with J gene TRBJ2-3; D is unresolved. The CDR3 totals 15 residues. V lost 1 base, J lost 4 bases, and 13 bases lay in between. Germline CDR1 SGHNT, CDR2 YYREEE (reference sequence). The CDR3 DNA follows: TGTGCCAGCAGCTTGTTTGGAAGTTTAGCAGATACGCAGTATTTT. Translated: CASSLFGSLADTQYF.

CDR3 amino acids: CASSLGRERDTGELFF. The CDR3 bases are TGTGCCAGCAGTTTGGGGCGGGAGAGGGACACCGGGGAGCTGTTTTTT. The chain carries TRBV27 and TRBJ2-2, with 7 bases matching TRBD2. CDR1 and CDR2 from the germline V gene are MNHEY and SMNVEV (reference sequence). V gave up 3 bases and J gave up 3 bases; unmatched junction bases: 7. This CDR3 comprises 16 residues.

This chain joins TRBV6-6 and TRBJ2-7; a possible D gene is TRBD1 (6 bases). CDR3 size: 13 residues. V was pared by 7 bases and J by 1 base, with 11 bases between. Germline CDR1 reads MNHNY; CDR2 reads SVGAGI (reference sequence). CDR3 sequence: CASNPGQSYEQYF. The CDR3 DNA follows: TGTGCCAGCAATCCCGGACAGTCCTACGAGCAGTACTTC.

V is TRBV28 and J is TRBJ2-7, with a weak D call TRBD2 (5 bases). The CDR3 is 12 amino acids. Germline CDR1 MDHEN, CDR2 SYDVKM. V lost 2 bases and J 5 bases, leaving 7 bases between the germline ends. In DNA, the CDR3 is TGTGCCAGCAGTTTACGGGGTAACGAGCAGTACTTC. Encoded protein: CASSLRGNEQYF.

This clone was detected once. The rearrangement joins TRBV10-1 to TRBJ2-2; D possibly corresponds to TRBD2 (5 bases). V lost 6 bases and J lost 6, with 11 bases in between. This CDR3 is built from 13 residues. Germline values: CDR1 WNHNN, CDR2 SYGVQD (reference sequence). CDR3 region: CASSLLVPGELFF. DNA for the CDR3: TGCGCCAGCAGCCTACTAGTACCCGGGGAGCTGTTTTTT.

This clone has a single count. The rearrangement links TRBV28 to TRBJ2-1, with D tentatively TRBD2 (5 bases). This CDR3 region has 13 residues. The V gene lost 6 bases and the J gene lost 4 bases, with 10 bases spanning the gap. The germline V gene encodes CDR1 MDHEN and CDR2 SYDVKM. The CDR3 loop is CASSIGLYNEQFF. In DNA form, the CDR3 reads TGTGCCAGCAGCATAGGACTTTACAATGAGCAGTTCTTC.

This clone showed up just once. V usage is TRBV7-2 and J usage is TRBJ2-3, with TRBD2 matching 7 bases. CDR1 SGHTA and CDR2 FQGNSA come from the germline V gene. The CDR3 length is 12 residues. Unmatched junction bases numbered 3, after V lost 6 bases and J lost 6 bases. This chain's CDR3 is CASRAGLDTQYF. The CDR3 coding sequence is TGTGCCAGCAGAGCGGGACTCGATACGCAGTATTTT.

The V call is TRBV18, the J call TRBJ2-7; D is perhaps TRBD1 (6 bases). CDR3 length: 20 residues. V lost 3 bases, J lost 3 bases, and 30 bases lay in between. CDR1 is KGHSH and CDR2 is LQKENI in the germline V gene. The DNA of the CDR3 is TGTGCCAGCTCACCGCCCGCCGGGACATCTAAAAGGGAGACGTTCTACGAGCAGTACTTC. Its protein is CASSPPAGTSKRETFYEQYF.

This chain joins TRBV27 and TRBJ2-7, with a possible D match to TRBD2 (7 bases). Trimming left V 2 bases short and J 6 bases short, with 11 bases between. The CDR3 sequence is 13 residues long. Germline values: CDR1 MNHEY, CDR2 SMNVEV (reference sequence). The CDR3 here is CASSLRGAVEQYF. CDR3 sequence (DNA): TGTGCCAGCAGTTTACGGGGGGCGGTCGAGCAGTACTTC.

This chain joins TRBV19 and TRBJ2-2; D is undetermined. The CDR3 is made up of 16 amino acids. Trimming stripped 3 bases from V and 4 bases from J, with 15 bases between. CDR1 is LNHDA, CDR2 SQIVND, per germline (reference sequence). CDR3 region: CASSIWRTLSTGELFF. Written as DNA, the CDR3 is TGTGCCAGTAGTATTTGGCGGACCTTGAGCACCGGGGAGCTGTTTTTT. Based on the CDR3 plus reference TRBV19 and TRBJ2-2, the full variable domain is DGGITQSPKYLFRKEGQNVTLSCEQNLNHDAMYWYRQDPGQGLRLIYYSQIVNDFQKGDIAEGYSVSREKKESFPLTVTSAQKNPTAFYLCASSIWRTLSTGELFFGEGSRLTVL.

This clone appeared a single time. The rearrangement joins TRBV28 to TRBJ2-2; no reliable D call. Germline-derived CDR1 and CDR2 are MDHEN and SYDVKM. The CDR3 is 15 amino acids. V was shortened by 1 base and J by 2 bases, with 8 bases between the two germline ends. CDR3 in amino acids: CASSLYRSNTGELFF. As DNA, the CDR3 is TGTGCCAGCAGTTTATACCGCAGTAACACCGGGGAGCTGTTTTTT.

The chain links TRBV27 to TRBJ2-7, with TRBD1 matching over 7 bases. This CDR3 comprises 14 residues. CDR1 is MNHEY, CDR2 SMNVEV, per germline (reference sequence). V lost 0 bases and J lost 3; bases outside the gene matches: 2. The CDR3 DNA reads TGTGCCAGCAGTTTATCGCCAGGGGGCTACGAGCAGTACTTC. As protein: CASSLSPGGYEQYF.

This rearrangement joins TRBV13 to TRBJ2-3; 13 positions agree with TRBD2. The CDR3 is 15 amino acids. V shed 5 bases and J 5 bases; nucleotides not matched to a gene: 4. CDR1 PRHDT and CDR2 FYEKMQ come from the germline V gene (reference sequence). The CDR3 DNA reads TGTGCCAGCAGCCCCCGGACTAGCGGGAGAGATACGCAGTATTTT. This sequence encodes CASSPRTSGRDTQYF. The full variable domain, its missing parts supplied by reference TRBV13 and TRBJ2-3, is AAGVIQSPRHLIKEKRETATLKCYPIPRHDTVYWYQQGPGQDPQFLISFYEKMQSDKGSIPDRFSAQQFSDYHSELNMSSLELGDSALYFCASSPRTSGRDTQYFGPGTRLTVL.

V usage is TRBV5-6 and J usage is TRBJ2-1; perhaps TRBD2 as D (5 bases). Germline assignment: CDR1 SGHDT and CDR2 YYEEEE. The ends were cut back, 0 bases at V and 2 bases at J, with 9 bases in the middle. This CDR3 spans 15 amino acids. The CDR3 sequence: CASSLAGLTYNEQFF. CDR3 nucleotide sequence: TGTGCCAGCAGCTTGGCAGGACTCACCTACAATGAGCAGTTCTTC. Together with reference TRBV5-6 and TRBJ2-1, the CDR3 gives the full variable domain: DAGVTQSPTHLIKTRGQQVTLRCSPKSGHDTVSWYQQALGQGPQFIFQYYEEEERQRGNFPDRFSGHQFPNYSSELNVNALLLGDSALYLCASSLAGLTYNEQFFGPGTRLTVL.

The chain is built from TRBV25-1 and TRBJ1-5; D unresolved. CDR1 and CDR2 from the germline V gene are MGHDK and SYGVNS. The CDR3 loop spans 14 amino acids. Deletions cut 1 base from V and 7 bases from J, with 11 bases between. CDR3 region: CASSELEGGQPQHF. For the CDR3, the DNA is TGTGCCAGCAGTGAATTGGAGGGCGGACAGCCCCAGCATTTT. The complete variable domain, with remaining parts taken from reference TRBV25-1 and TRBJ1-5, reads EADIYQTPRYLVIGTGKKITLECSQTMGHDKMYWYQQDPGMELHLIHYSYGVNSTEKGDLSSESTVSRIRTEHFPLTLESARPSHTSQYLCASSELEGGQPQHFGDGTRLSIL.

This clone was detected once. Additional DNA sequences in this sample encode the identical CDR3. The rearrangement links TRBV7-9 to TRBJ2-2; D gene ambiguous. The CDR3 extends over 15 amino acids. The germline V and J ends were trimmed by 1 base and 1 base, with 7 bases remaining between them. CDR1 is SEHNR, CDR2 FQNEAQ, per germline (reference sequence). The CDR3 coding sequence is TGTGCCAGCAGCTTAGTAATGGGGAACACCGGGGAGCTGTTTTTT. Translated: CASSLVMGNTGELFF.

This chain uses TRBV19 with TRBJ2-1, with TRBD2 matching 10 bases. Per germline, CDR1 LNHDA and CDR2 SQIVND (reference sequence). This CDR3 is 14 amino acids long. J was trimmed by 2 bases and V by 5 bases; bases with no gene match: 0. This CDR3 reads CASSLAGAYNEQFF. CDR3 DNA sequence: TGTGCCAGTAGTCTAGCGGGAGCCTACAATGAGCAGTTCTTC.

The chain recombines TRBV19 with TRBJ2-3; the D is unclear. Germline values: CDR1 LNHDA, CDR2 SQIVND (reference sequence). Trimming took off 5 bases at V and 8 bases at J, with 20 bases between the two ends. This CDR3 region has 15 residues. In DNA, the CDR3 is TGTGCCAGTAGTTCCATCCCAATAGAAACGGCTACGCAGTATTTT. Translation gives CASSSIPIETATQYF.

The genes are TRBV4-1 and TRBJ2-1; a weak D match, TRBD2 (6 bases). The CDR3 contains 18 residues. V was trimmed by 4 bases and J by 0 bases, leaving 19 bases between them. Per germline, CDR1 MGHRA and CDR2 YSYEKL. CDR3 region: CASSPHYPGLGSYNEQFF. The CDR3 DNA follows: TGCGCCAGCAGCCCCCACTACCCGGGACTTGGCTCCTACAATGAGCAGTTCTTC.

The V call is TRBV10-2, the J call TRBJ2-5; possibly TRBD2 for D (6 bases). This CDR3 spans 15 amino acids. Germline V gene lookup returns CDR1 WSHSY and CDR2 SAAADI. The germline V and J ends were trimmed by 7 bases and 5 bases, with 20 bases remaining between them. The CDR3 region has the DNA TGCGCCAGCAAGAACGGGACTTCCCGTTTTGAGACCCAGTACTTC. Its translation is CASKNGTSRFETQYF.

The chain links TRBV13 to TRBJ2-3; D remains unclear. V shed 1 base and J shed 5 bases, with 13 bases lying between them. The CDR3 covers 15 residues. Germline lookup yields CDR1 PRHDT and CDR2 FYEKMQ (reference sequence). This chain's CDR3 is CASSLAGGLGDTQYF. The CDR3 DNA reads as TGTGCCAGCAGCTTAGCCGGCGGCCTTGGAGATACGCAGTATTTT.

This chain links TRBV19 with TRBJ1-5; D possibly corresponds to TRBD1 (5 bases). Germline-derived CDR1 and CDR2 are LNHDA and SQIVND (reference sequence). CDR3 size: 18 residues. Trimming took off 6 bases at V and 0 bases at J, with 21 bases between the two ends. DNA for the CDR3: TGTGCCAGTAGCCTAGGGGTTGGGGCCGTTAATAGCAATCAGCCCCAGCATTTT. Translating gives CASSLGVGAVNSNQPQHF.

This clone came up once. The chain carries TRBV28 and TRBJ2-2, with a possible D match to TRBD1 (6 bases). Trimming removed 4 bases at V and 5 bases at J, with 11 bases between. The CDR3 is 14 amino acids. From germline, CDR1 is MDHEN and CDR2 SYDVKM. CDR3 residues: CASSSRGRTGELFF. CDR3 DNA sequence: TGTGCCAGCAGTTCAAGGGGGAGAACCGGGGAGCTGTTTTTT.

This sequence joins TRBV6-5 and TRBJ2-7; D is unclear. From germline, CDR1 is MNHEY and CDR2 SVGAGI. The CDR3 covers 12 residues. V dropped 8 bases and J dropped 2 bases, with 10 bases sitting between them. CDR3: CASGTAAYEQYF. The CDR3 region has the DNA TGTGCCAGCGGTACAGCTGCCTACGAGCAGTACTTC.

This clone occurred once. This chain joins TRBV27 and TRBJ2-7, with 11 bases that match TRBD1. This CDR3 contains 15 residues. The junction had 3 bases not matched to a gene; V was cut back by 5 bases and J by 0 bases. Germline CDR1 MNHEY, CDR2 SMNVEV (reference sequence). Here the CDR3 reads CASSAGTGGSYEQYF. The CDR3, as DNA: TGTGCCAGCAGTGCCGGGACAGGGGGCTCCTACGAGCAGTACTTC.

The chain carries TRBV10-3 and TRBJ2-7; 7 nucleotides line up with TRBD1. The CDR3 contains 12 residues. Germline CDR1 and CDR2: ENHRY and SYGVKD. Germline trimming cut 10 bases from V and 3 bases from J; bases unmatched to any gene: 6. In DNA, the CDR3 is TGTGCCACGACAGACAGGGACTACGAGCAGTACTTC. It is translated as CATTDRDYEQYF.

The chain joins TRBV19 to TRBJ2-3; D possibly uses TRBD1 or TRBD2 (5 bases each). From germline, CDR1 is LNHDA and CDR2 SQIVND (reference sequence). The germline V and J ends were trimmed by 3 bases and 6 bases, with 13 bases remaining between them. The CDR3 runs to 14 residues. As DNA, the CDR3 is TGTGCCAGTAGTATGGAGGAAGGGGTCGATACGCAGTATTTT. Amino acids: CASSMEEGVDTQYF.

The chain uses TRBV11-2 and TRBJ2-7; 9 nucleotides line up with TRBD2. Germline V gene lookup returns CDR1 SGHAT and CDR2 FQNNGV. Losses at the gene ends were 4 bases for V and 1 base for J; bases not matched to a gene: 5. The CDR3 is 15 amino acids. The chain's CDR3 is CASSSASGTSYEQYF. The CDR3 DNA follows: TGTGCCAGCAGCTCGGCTAGCGGGACTTCCTACGAGCAGTACTTC. Looking up the rest from reference TRBV11-2 and TRBJ2-7 gives the full variable domain: EAGVAQSPRYKIIEKRQSVAFWCNPISGHATLYWYQQILGQGPKLLIQFQNNGVVDDSQLPKDRFSAERLKGVDSTLKIQPAKLEDSAVYLCASSSASGTSYEQYFGPGTRLTVT.